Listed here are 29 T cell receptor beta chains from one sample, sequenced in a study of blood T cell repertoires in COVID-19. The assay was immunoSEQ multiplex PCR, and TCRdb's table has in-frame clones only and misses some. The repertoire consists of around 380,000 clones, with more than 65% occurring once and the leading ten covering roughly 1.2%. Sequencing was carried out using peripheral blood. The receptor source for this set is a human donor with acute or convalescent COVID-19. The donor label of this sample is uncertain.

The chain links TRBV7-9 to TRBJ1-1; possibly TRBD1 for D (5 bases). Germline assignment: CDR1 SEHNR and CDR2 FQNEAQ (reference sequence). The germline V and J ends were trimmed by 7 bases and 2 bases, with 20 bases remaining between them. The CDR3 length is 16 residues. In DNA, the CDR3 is TGTGCCAGCAACGGGGCCTCGGGGGAGGGAAACACTGAAGCTTTCTTT. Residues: CASNGASGEGNTEAFF.

As DNA, the CDR3 is TGTGCCAGTAGTACCCTAGCGGGAGGGCCGGATGAGCAGTTCTTC. Its translation: CASSTLAGGPDEQFF. V usage is TRBV19 and J usage is TRBJ2-1; 12 nucleotides match TRBD2. CDR1 and CDR2 (germline): LNHDA, SQIVND (reference sequence). J was trimmed by 8 bases and V by 4 bases; bases with no gene match: 6. The CDR3 sequence is 15 residues long.

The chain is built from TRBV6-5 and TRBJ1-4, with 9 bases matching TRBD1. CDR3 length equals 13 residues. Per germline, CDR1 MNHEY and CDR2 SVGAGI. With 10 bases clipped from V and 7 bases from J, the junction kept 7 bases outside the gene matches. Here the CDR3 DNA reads TGTGCCATACAGACAGGGGGTGGTGAAAAACTGTTTTTT. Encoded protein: CAIQTGGGEKLFF.

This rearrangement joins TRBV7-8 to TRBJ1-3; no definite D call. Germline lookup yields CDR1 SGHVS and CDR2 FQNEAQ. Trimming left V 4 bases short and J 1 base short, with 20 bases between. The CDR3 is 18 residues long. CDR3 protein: CASSSARIGVASGNTIYF. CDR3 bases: TGTGCCAGCAGCTCGGCCCGGATAGGAGTCGCTTCTGGAAACACCATATATTTT.

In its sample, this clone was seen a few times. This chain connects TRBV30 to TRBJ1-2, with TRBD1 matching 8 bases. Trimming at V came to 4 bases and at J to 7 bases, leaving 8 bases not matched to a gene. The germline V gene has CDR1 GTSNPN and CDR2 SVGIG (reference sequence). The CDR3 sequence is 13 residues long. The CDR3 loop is CAWKIGQGGGYTF. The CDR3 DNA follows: TGTGCCTGGAAGATAGGACAGGGAGGTGGCTACACCTTC. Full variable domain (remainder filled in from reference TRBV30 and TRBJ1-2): SQTIHQWPATLVQPVGSPLSLECTVEGTSNPNLYWYRQAAGRGLQLLFYSVGIGQISSEVPQNLSASRPQDRQFILSSKKLLLSDSGFYLCAWKIGQGGGYTFGSGTRLTVV.

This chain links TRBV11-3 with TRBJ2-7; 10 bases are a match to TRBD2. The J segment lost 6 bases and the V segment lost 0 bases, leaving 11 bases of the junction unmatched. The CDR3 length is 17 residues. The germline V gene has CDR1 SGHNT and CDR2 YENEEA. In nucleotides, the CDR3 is TGTGCCAGCAGCTTAGATGGGGCTAGCGGGGGCCGCTCCGAGCAGTACTTC. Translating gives CASSLDGASGGRSEQYF.

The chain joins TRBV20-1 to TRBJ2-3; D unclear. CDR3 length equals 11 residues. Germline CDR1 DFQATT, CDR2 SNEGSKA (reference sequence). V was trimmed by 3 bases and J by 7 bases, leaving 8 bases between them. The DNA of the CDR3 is TGCAGTGCTAGCTACAGAAATACGCAGTATTTT. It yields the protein CSASYRNTQYF.

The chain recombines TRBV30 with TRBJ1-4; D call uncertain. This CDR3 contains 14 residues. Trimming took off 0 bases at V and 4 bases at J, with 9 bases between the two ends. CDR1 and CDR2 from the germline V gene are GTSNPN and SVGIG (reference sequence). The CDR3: CAWSVTGFNEKLFF. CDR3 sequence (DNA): TGTGCCTGGAGTGTAACGGGGTTTAATGAAAAACTGTTTTTT.

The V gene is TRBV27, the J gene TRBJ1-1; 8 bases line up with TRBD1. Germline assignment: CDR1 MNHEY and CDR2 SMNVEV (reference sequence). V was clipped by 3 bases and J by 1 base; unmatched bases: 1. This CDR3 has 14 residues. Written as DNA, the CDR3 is TGTGCCAGCAGTTTCGGACAGGGGAACACTGAAGCTTTCTTT. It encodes CASSFGQGNTEAFF.

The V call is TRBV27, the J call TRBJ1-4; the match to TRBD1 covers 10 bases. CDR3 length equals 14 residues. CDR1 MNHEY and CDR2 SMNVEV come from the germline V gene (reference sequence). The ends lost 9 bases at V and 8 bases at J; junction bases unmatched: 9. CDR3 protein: CARKRDRGREKLFF. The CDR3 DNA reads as TGTGCCAGGAAGCGGGACAGGGGTAGAGAAAAACTGTTTTTT.

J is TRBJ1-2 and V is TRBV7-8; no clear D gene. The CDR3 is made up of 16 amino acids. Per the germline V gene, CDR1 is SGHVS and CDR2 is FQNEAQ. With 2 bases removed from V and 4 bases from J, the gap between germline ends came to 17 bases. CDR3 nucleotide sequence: TGTGCCAGCAGCTTACGAAGGACTGAAGCCCTCTATGGCTACACCTTC. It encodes CASSLRRTEALYGYTF.

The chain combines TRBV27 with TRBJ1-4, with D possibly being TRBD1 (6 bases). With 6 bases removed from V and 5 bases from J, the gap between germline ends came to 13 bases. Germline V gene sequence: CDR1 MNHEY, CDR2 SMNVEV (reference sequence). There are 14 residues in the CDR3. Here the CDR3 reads CASRKDRRNEKLFF. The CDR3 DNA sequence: TGTGCCAGCAGGAAAGACAGGAGGAATGAAAAACTGTTTTTT. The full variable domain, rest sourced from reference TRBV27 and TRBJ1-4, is EAQVTQNPRYLITVTGKKLTVTCSQNMNHEYMSWYRQDPGLGLRQIYYSMNVEVTDKGDVPEGYKVSRKEKRNFPLILESPSPNQTSLYFCASRKDRRNEKLFFGSGTQLSVL.

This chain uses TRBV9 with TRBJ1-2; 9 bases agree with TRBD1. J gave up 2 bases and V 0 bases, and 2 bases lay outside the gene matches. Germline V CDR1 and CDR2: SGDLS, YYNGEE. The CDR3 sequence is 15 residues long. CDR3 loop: CASSVGTGANYGYTF. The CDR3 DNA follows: TGTGCCAGCAGCGTAGGGACAGGGGCGAACTATGGCTACACCTTC.

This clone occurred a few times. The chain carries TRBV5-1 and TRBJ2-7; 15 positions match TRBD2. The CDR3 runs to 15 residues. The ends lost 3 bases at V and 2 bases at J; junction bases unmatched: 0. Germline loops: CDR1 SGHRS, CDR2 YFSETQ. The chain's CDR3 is CASSWTSGGAYEQYF. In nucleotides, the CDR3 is TGCGCCAGCAGCTGGACTAGCGGGGGGGCCTACGAGCAGTACTTC.

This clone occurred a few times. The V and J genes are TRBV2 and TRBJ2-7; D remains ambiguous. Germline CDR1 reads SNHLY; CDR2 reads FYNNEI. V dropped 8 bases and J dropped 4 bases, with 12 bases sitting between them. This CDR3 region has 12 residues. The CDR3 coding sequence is TGTGCCAGCGGAGTTATTTCTTACGAGCAGTACTTC. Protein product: CASGVISYEQYF.

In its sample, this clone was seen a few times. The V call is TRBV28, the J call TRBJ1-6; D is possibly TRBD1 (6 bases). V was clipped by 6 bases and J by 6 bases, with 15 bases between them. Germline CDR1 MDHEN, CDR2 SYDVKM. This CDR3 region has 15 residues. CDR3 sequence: CASRARTEANSPLHF. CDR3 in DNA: TGTGCCAGCAGGGCAAGGACAGAAGCTAATTCACCCCTCCACTTT.

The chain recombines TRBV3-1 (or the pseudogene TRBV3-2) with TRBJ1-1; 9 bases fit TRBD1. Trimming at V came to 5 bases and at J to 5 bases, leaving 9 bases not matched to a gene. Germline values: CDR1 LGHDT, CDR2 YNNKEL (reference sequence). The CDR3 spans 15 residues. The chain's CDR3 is CASSGTGQGGTEAFF. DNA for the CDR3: TGTGCCAGCAGCGGCACGGGACAGGGTGGAACTGAAGCTTTCTTT.

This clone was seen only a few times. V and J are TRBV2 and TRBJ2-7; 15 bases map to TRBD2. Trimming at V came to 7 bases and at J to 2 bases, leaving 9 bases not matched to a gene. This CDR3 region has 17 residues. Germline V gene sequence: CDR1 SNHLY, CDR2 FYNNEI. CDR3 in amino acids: CASTRTSGRGRAYEQYF. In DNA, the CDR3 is TGTGCCAGCACCCGGACTAGCGGGAGGGGCCGGGCCTACGAGCAGTACTTC. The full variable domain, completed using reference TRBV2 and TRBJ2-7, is EPEVTQTPSHQVTQMGQEVILRCVPISNHLYFYWYRQILGQKVEFLVSFYNNEISEKSEIFDDQFSVERPDGSNFTLKIRSTKLEDSAMYFCASTRTSGRGRAYEQYFGPGTRLTVT.

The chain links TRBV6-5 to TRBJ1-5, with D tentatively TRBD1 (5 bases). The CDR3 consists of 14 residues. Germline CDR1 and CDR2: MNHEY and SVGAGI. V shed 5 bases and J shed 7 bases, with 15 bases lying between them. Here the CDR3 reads CASSKRGETQPQHF. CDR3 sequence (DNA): TGTGCCAGCAGTAAACGGGGGGAGACCCAGCCCCAGCATTTT.

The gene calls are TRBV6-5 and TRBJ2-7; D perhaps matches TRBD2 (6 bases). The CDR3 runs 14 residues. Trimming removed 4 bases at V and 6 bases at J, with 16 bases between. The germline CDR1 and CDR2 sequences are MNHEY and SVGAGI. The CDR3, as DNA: TGTGCCAGCAGTTCGCCCGGGGTGGGGGGCGAGCAGTACTTC. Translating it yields CASSSPGVGGEQYF.

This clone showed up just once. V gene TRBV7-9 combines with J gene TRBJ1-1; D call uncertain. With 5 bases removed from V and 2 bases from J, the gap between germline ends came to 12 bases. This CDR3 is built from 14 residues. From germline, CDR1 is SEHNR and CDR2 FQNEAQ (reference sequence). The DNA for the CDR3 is TGTGCCAGCAGCCCAGCTCGGGTCAACACTGAAGCTTTCTTT. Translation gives CASSPARVNTEAFF.

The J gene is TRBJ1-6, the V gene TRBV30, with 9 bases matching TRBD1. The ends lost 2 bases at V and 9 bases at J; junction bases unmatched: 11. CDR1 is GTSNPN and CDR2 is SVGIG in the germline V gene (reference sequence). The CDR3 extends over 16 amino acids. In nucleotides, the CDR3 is TGTGCCTGGAGTCGTCGGGACAGGGTGGGGGGTTCACCCCTCCACTTT. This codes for CAWSRRDRVGGSPLHF.

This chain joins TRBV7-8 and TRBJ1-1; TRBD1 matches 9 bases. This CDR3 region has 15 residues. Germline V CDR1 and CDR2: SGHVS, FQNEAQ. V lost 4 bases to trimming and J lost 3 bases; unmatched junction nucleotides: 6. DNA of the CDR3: TGTGCCAGCAGCTACGAACAGGGGGCGTACACTGAAGCTTTCTTT. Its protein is CASSYEQGAYTEAFF.

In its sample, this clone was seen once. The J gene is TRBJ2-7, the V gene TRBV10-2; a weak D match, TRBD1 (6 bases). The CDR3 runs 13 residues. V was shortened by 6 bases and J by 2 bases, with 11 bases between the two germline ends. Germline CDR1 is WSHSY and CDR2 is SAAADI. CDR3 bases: TGCGCCAGCAGGAGACAGGACCCCTACGAGCAGTACTTC. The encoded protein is CASRRQDPYEQYF.

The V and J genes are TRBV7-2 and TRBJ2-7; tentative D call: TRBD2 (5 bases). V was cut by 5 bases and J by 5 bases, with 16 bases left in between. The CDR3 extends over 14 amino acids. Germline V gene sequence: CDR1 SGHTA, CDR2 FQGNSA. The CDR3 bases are TGTGCCAGCAGCCAAGAAAGAGCCGGGGACGAGCAGTACTTC. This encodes CASSQERAGDEQYF. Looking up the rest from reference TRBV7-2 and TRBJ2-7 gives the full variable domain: GAGVSQSPSNKVTEKGKDVELRCDPISGHTALYWYRQSLGQGLEFLIYFQGNSAPDKSGLPSDRFSAERTGGSVSTLTIQRTQQEDSAVYLCASSQERAGDEQYFGPGTRLTVT.

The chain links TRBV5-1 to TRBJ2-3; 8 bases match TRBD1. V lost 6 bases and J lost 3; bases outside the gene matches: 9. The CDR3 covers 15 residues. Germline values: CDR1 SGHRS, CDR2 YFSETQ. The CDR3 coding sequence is TGCGCCAGCACCAGTGGGGACAGGTCGACAGATACGCAGTATTTT. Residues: CASTSGDRSTDTQYF.

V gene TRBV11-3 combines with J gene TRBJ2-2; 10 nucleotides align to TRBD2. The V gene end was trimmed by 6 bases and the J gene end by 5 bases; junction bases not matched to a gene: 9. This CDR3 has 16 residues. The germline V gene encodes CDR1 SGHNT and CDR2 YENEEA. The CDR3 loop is CASSHIAGGRTGELFF. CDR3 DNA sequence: TGTGCCAGCAGTCATATAGCGGGAGGAAGGACCGGGGAGCTGTTTTTT.

The CDR3: CASSPSTLTGELFF. In nucleotides, the CDR3 is TGTGCCAGCAGTCCTTCTACGTTGACCGGGGAGCTGTTTTTT. The genes are TRBV7-8 and TRBJ2-2, with no clear D. The V and J ends lost 6 bases and 5 bases respectively, with 13 bases between them. The CDR3 is 14 amino acids. Germline CDR1 SGHVS, CDR2 FQNEAQ.

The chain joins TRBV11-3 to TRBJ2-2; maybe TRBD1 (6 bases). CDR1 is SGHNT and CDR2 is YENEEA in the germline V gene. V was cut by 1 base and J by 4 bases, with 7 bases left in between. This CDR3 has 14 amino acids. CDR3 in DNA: TGTGCCAGCAGCTTAGTCAGGGGCACCGGGGAGCTGTTTTTT. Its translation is CASSLVRGTGELFF.